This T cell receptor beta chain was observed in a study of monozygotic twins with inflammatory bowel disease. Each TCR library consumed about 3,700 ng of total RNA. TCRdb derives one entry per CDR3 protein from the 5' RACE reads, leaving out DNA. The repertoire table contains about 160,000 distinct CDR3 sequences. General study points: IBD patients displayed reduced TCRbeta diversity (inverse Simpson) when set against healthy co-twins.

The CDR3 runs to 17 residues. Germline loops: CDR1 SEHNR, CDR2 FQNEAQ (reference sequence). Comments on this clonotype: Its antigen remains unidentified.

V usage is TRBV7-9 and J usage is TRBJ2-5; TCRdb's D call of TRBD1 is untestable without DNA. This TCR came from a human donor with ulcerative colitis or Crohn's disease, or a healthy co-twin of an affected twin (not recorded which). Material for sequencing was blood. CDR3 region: CASSLGRLGDREETQYF.